The clone carrying this T cell receptor beta chain was found a few times. This CDR3 is also generated by other DNA sequences in the sample. This sample was included in a study of T cell clones after liver transplantation. Overall study: Graft-donor-reactive sequences were compared with third-party-reactive TCRbeta sequences from pre-transplant mixed lymphocyte reactions.

Data came from immunoSEQ multiplex PCR; TCRdb stores just in-frame clones and leaves some out. Here the sample spans 77,000 or so clones, 80% being singletons. The CDR3 sequence is 11 residues long. Between the trimmed V and J ends, which lost 5 bases and 5 bases, there was a span of 7 bases. Germline CDR1 reads DFQATT; CDR2 reads SNEGSKA (reference sequence). This specimen was CD4+ T cells from blood, taken 12 months after liver transplant. The chain links TRBV20-1 to TRBJ2-1; D uncertain. This receptor was identified in a human patient who received a liver transplant. Some T cells could come from the graft donor. CDR3 in DNA: TGCAGTGCTGCGAGGAACAATGAGCAGTTCTTC. Protein: CSAARNNEQFF.